This TCR beta chain emerged from a study of molecular identifiers for immune sequencing clone quantification. TCRdb used MiXCR to reprocess the PCR reads, holding one entry per CDR3 protein. The sample holds roughly 630,000 distinct CDR3 sequences, less than 30% seen once. The germline CDR1 and CDR2 sequences are SGHRS and YFSETQ. This CDR3 has 17 residues. V lost 1 base to trimming and J lost 2 bases; unmatched junction nucleotides: 10. This clonotype was seen repeatedly, ten times or more. This clonotype originated in a human donor in good health. Some libraries in this study had Jurkat cell RNA spiked in. The chain combines TRBV5-1 with TRBJ2-3; 7 bases are shared with TRBD1. The sample taken for sequencing was naive CD8+ T cells from blood, with Jurkat cell RNA spiked in. Subset: FACS-sorted CD8+CD4-CCR7+CD45RA+ naive T cells. The CDR3 coding sequence is TGCGCCAGCAGCTTGTACATCACGACAGGGTACACAGATACGCAGTATTTT. Residues: CASSLYITTGYTDTQYF.